This T cell receptor beta chain was sequenced in a study of blood T cells in healthy people across ages. This clonotype was counted a single time. The CDR3 extends over 14 amino acids. J lost 2 bases, V lost 5 bases, and 5 bases had no gene match. Germline lookup yields CDR1 MNHEY and CDR2 SVGEGT. A J-beta primer mix and a sample-barcoded 5' primer were used in a second PCR of roughly 6 to 12 cycles. TCRdb re-called the 5' RACE reads with MiXCR, one entry per CDR3 protein. The data hold roughly 1.5 million distinct CDR3 sequences, with roughly 43% observed a single time. The rearrangement uses TRBV6-2 or TRBV6-3 and TRBJ1-1; 7 bases line up with TRBD1. The sample was blood. This sequence was found in a woman under 30 in good health. The CDR3 coding sequence is TGTGCCAGCAGTGACCGGGACAGTAACACTGAAGCTTTCTTT. It encodes CASSDRDSNTEAFF.